Given below is one T cell receptor beta chain in context. In the original workflow: Reference gene primer amplification in the assay estimated nucleated cell counts. Libraries were prepared by immunoSEQ multiplex PCR; TCRdb keeps only in-frame clonotypes and omits some of them. The V and J calls and clone size come from that table; D and trimming were worked out from the DNA. Of 150,000 to 200,000 clones listed, around 80% are singletons. This specimen comes from a study of blood T cell repertoires in COVID-19. Study at large: PBMCs, B-cell-depleted T cells, or T cells were the source of the cDNA or gDNA that made up the material.

CDR1 and CDR2 (germline): SGDLS, YYNGEE. The CDR3 is 12 residues long. Trimming took off 4 bases at V and 6 bases at J, with 10 bases between the two ends. The sequenced material came from peripheral blood. The clonotype was recovered from a woman older than 75 with acute or convalescent COVID-19. The chain uses TRBV9 and TRBJ1-1; D gene unclear. CDR3 in DNA: TGTGCCAGCAGCACCCGCCAGGCTGAAGCTTTCTTT. Protein sequence: CASSTRQAEAFF.